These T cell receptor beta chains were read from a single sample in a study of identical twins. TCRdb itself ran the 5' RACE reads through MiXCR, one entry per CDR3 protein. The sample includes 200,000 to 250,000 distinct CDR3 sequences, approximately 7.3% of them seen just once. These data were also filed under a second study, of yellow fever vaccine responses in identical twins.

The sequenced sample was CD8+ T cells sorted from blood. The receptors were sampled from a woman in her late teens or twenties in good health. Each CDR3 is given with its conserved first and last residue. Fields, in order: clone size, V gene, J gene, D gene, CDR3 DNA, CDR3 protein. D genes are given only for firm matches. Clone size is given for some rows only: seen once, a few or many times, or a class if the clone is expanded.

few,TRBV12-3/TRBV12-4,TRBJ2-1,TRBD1,TGTGCCAGCAGTTCCCCGGGACAGCCGTTGGATGAGCAGTTCTTC,CASSSPGQPLDEQFF
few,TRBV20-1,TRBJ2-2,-,TGCAGTGCTAGGAGGGGGGACACCGGGGAGCTGTTTTTT,CSARRGDTGELFF
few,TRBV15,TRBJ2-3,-,TGTGCCACCAGCCCACAGGGAGGGCGGGATACGCAGTATTTT,CATSPQGGRDTQYF
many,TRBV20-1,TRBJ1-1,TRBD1,TGCAGTGCTAAAAACTTCCGGGACAGTAACACTGAAGCTTTCTTT,CSAKNFRDSNTEAFF
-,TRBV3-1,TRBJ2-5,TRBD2,TGTGCCAGCAGGTCGCGGGAGGGTTTGGAGACCCAGTACTTC,CASRSREGLETQYF
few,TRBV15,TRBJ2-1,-,TGTGCCACCAGCGAAGGTCGGGAGTACTACAATGAGCAGTTCTTC,CATSEGREYYNEQFF
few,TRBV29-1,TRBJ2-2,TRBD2,TGCAGCGTTGGGACTAGCGGGAGAAGTACCGGGGAGCTGTTTTTT,CSVGTSGRSTGELFF
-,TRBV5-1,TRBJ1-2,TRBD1,TGCGCCAGCGGGGCCGGGACAGGGGCCCTCTATGGCCACACCTTC,CASGAGTGALYGHTF
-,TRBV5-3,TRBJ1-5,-,TGTGCCAGAAGCTTGGCGTCGTTCCGACGCCAGCCCCAGCATTTT,CARSLASFRRQPQHF
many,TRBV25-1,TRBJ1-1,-,TGTGCCAGCAGTCCCCTTGACGGACTGAACACTGAAGCTTTCTTT,CASSPLDGLNTEAFF
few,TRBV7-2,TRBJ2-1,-,TGTGCCAGCAGTAATGGACCAGCGGTCTACAATGAGCAGTTCTTC,CASSNGPAVYNEQFF
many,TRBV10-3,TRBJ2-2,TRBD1,TGTGCCATCAGCCGGGCCGGGACAGCGAACACCGGGGAGCTGTTTTTT,CAISRAGTANTGELFF
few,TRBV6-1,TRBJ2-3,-,TGTGCCAACCGGAACAGGGAAGGCACAGATACGCAGTATTTT,CANRNREGTDTQYF
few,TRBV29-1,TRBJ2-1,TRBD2,TGCAGCGTGGGACTAGCGGGTTACAATGAGCAGTTCTTC,CSVGLAGYNEQFF
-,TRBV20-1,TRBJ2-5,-,TGCTGTGCCAAAGGGGGGGAAACAGGGGGGAACCAAGAGACCCAGTACTTC,CCAKGGETGGNQETQYF
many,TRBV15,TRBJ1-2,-,TGTGCCACCAGCGGGTACTATGGCTACACCTTC,CATSGYYGYTF
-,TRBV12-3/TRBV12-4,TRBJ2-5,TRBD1,TGTGCCAGCACCCAAGGCCCCTACGGGACAGGGGACCAAGAAGAGACCCAGTACTTC,CASTQGPYGTGDQEETQYF
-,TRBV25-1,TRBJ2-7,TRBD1,TGTGCCACCACAGAACGGGACAGGGACTACGAGCAGTACTTC,CATTERDRDYEQYF
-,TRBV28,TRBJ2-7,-,TGTGCCAGCAGTTCCTCCAGGGGCGAGCAGTACTTC,CASSSSRGEQYF
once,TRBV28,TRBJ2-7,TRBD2,TGTGCCAGCAGACCCGAGCGGGAGACTACCTACGAGCAGTACTTC,CASRPERETTYEQYF
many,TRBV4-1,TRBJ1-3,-,TGCGCCAGCAGCCAATCACCAACGGGCCGAGGAAACACCATATATTTT,CASSQSPTGRGNTIYF
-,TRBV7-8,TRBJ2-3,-,TGTGCCAGCAGCCAGAGAGGGGAAGGAGATACGCAGTATTTT,CASSQRGEGDTQYF
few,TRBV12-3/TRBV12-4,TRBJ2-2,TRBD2,TGTGCCAGCAGTTCCAGAGGACTAGCGGGGGGCACCGGGGAGCTGTTTTTT,CASSSRGLAGGTGELFF
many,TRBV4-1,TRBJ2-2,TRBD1,TGCGCCAGCAGCCAAACCGGGACAGGGGCTTTAACCGGGGAGCTGTTTTTT,CASSQTGTGALTGELFF
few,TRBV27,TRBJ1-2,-,TGTGCCAGCAGTTCGGCAGGGGAATATGGCTACACCTTC,CASSSAGEYGYTF
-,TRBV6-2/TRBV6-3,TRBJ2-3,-,TGTGCCAGCAGTTACTTTAGGCCGGGTACAGATACGCAGTATTTT,CASSYFRPGTDTQYF
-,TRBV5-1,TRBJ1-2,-,TGCGCCAGCAGCTTGCCAGCGGGGGAAAACTATGGCTACACCTTC,CASSLPAGENYGYTF
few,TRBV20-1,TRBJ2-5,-,TGCAGTGCTAGGTCGACTGGCTGGGCCCAGTACTTC,CSARSTGWAQYF
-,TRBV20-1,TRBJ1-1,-,TGCAGTGTTTCAACAGGGCACACTGAAGCTTTCTTT,CSVSTGHTEAFF
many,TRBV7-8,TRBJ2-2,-,TGTGCCAGCAGCTGGTGGGAGGTATCGAACACCGGGGAGCTGTTTTTT,CASSWWEVSNTGELFF
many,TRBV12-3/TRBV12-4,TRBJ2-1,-,TGTGCCAGCAGTTTGGGCCAATACAATGAGCAGTTCTTC,CASSLGQYNEQFF
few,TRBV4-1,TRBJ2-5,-,TGCGCCAGCAGCCACCTCGGACAGCAAGAGACCCAGTACTTC,CASSHLGQQETQYF
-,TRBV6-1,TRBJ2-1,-,TGTGCCAGCAGCATGAGGGGGGGGGTTTACAATGAGCAGTTCTTC,CASSMRGGVYNEQFF
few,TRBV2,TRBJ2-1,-,TGTGCCAGCAGTGAACAGGAGCAGTTCTTC,CASSEQEQFF
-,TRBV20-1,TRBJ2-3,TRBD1,TGCAGTGCTAGATCCCTTGACAGGGCGCCAACAGATACGCAGTATTTT,CSARSLDRAPTDTQYF
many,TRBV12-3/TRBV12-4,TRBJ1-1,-,TGTGCCAGCAGTTTAAACAGGGTCACTGAAGCTTTCTTT,CASSLNRVTEAFF
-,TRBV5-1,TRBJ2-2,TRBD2,TGCGCCAGCAGCTTGGGTAGCGGGGCGAACACCGGGGAGCTGTTTTTT,CASSLGSGANTGELFF
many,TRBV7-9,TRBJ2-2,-,TGTGCCAGCAGCTTGGGGGCTGGCGGGGAGCTGTTTTTT,CASSLGAGGELFF
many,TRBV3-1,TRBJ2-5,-,TGTGCCAGCAGCCCCTATGGGCCGGACTCCCAAGAGACCCAGTACTTC,CASSPYGPDSQETQYF
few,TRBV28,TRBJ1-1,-,TGTGCCAGCAGTTTATTGGCCAGTGAAGCTTTCTTT,CASSLLASEAFF
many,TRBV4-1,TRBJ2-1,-,TGCGCCAGCAGCCAAGCCAGGAGCTCCTACAATGAGCAGTTCTTC,CASSQARSSYNEQFF
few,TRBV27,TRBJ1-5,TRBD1,TGTGCCAGCAGTTTATCCCGGGACAGGGGAAGGCATTTT,CASSLSRDRGRHF
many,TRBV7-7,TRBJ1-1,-,TGTGCCAGCAGCTTAGACGGCAGGGGACGGAACACTGAAGCTTTCTTT,CASSLDGRGRNTEAFF
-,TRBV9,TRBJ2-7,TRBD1,TGTGCCAGCAGCGCTACCAACGGACAGGGCGAGCAGTACTTC,CASSATNGQGEQYF
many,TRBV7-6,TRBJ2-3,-,TGTGCCAGCAGCTTACGGGATCGCACAGATACGCAGTATTTT,CASSLRDRTDTQYF
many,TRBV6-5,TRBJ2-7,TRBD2,TGTGCCAGCAGTTACTCGAGACTAGCGAACGAGCAGTACTTC,CASSYSRLANEQYF
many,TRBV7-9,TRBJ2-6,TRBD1,TGTGCCAGCAGATATGGACAGGGCTCCTCTGGGGCCAACGTCCTGACTTTC,CASRYGQGSSGANVLTF
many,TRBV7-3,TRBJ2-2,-,TGTGCCAGCAGCTTAAACTCCGGAGGGGGGGGAAACACCGGGGAGCTGTTTTTT,CASSLNSGGGGNTGELFF
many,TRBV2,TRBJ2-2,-,TGTGCCAGCAGTGAAGAGCCCACCGGGGAGCTGTTTTTT,CASSEEPTGELFF